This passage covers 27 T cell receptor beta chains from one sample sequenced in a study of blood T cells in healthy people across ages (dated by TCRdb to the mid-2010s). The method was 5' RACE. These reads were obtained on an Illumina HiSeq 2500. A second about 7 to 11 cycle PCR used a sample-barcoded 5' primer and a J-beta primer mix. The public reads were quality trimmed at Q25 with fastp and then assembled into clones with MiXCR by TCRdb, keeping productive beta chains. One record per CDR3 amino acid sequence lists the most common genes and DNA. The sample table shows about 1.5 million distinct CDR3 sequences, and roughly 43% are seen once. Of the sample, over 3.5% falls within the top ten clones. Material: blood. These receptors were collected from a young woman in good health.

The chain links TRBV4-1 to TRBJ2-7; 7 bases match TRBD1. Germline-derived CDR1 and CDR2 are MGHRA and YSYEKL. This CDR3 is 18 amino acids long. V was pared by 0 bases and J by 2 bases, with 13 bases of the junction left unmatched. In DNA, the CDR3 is TGCGCCAGCAGCCAAGATGTGGTTCTAGGGGGCCCGCCCTACGAGCAGTACTTC. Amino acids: CASSQDVVLGGPPYEQYF.

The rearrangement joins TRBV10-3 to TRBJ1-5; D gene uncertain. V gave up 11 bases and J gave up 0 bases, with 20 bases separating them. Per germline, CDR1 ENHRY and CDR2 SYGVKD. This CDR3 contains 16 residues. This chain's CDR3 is CAALRREKYSNQPQHF. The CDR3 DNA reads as TGTGCCGCACTTCGACGGGAAAAGTATAGCAATCAGCCCCAGCATTTT.

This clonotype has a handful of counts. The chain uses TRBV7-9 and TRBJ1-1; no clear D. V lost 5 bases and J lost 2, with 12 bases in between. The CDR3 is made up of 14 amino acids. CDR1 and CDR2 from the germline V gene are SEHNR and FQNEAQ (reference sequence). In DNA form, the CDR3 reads TGTGCCAGCAGCACCCGACGGGTAAACACTGAAGCTTTCTTT. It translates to CASSTRRVNTEAFF.

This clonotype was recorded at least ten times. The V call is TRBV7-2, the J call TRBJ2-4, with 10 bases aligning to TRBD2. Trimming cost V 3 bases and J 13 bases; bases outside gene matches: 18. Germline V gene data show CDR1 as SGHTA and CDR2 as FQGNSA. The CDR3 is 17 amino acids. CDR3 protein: CASSFSHSIAGGDVQYF. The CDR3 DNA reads TGTGCCAGCAGCTTCTCCCACTCGATAGCGGGGGGTGACGTGCAGTACTTC.

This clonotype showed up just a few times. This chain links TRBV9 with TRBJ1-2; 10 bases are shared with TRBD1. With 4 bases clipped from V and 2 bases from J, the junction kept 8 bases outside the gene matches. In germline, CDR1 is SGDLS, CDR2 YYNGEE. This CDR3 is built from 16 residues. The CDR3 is CASSSEGQGRNYGYTF. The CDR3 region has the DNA TGTGCCAGCAGCTCGGAGGGACAGGGGCGGAACTATGGCTACACCTTC.

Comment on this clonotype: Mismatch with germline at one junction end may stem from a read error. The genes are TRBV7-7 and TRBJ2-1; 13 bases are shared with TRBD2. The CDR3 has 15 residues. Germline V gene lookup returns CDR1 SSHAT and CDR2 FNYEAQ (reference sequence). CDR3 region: CASSSGLAGISEQFF. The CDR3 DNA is TGTGCTAGCAGCTCGGGACTAGCGGGAATTTCTGAGCAGTTCTTC.

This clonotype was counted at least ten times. This CDR3 is CASSLTAGGTDTQYF. CDR3 coding DNA: TGTGCCAGCAGTTTGACGGCGGGAGGTACAGATACGCAGTATTTT. J is TRBJ2-3 and V is TRBV7-2, with 8 positions matching TRBD2. CDR3 length: 15 amino acids. The V segment lost 6 bases and the J segment 3 bases; nucleotides outside the gene matches: 8. CDR1 is SGHTA and CDR2 is FQGNSA in the germline V gene.

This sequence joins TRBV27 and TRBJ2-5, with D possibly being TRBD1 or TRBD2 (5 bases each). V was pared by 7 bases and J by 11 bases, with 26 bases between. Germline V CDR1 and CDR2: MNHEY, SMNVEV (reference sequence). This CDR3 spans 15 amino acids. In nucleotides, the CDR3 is TGTGCCAGCAATAAAATCCGGGACGTATACAATGAGCAGTACTTC. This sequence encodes CASNKIRDVYNEQYF.

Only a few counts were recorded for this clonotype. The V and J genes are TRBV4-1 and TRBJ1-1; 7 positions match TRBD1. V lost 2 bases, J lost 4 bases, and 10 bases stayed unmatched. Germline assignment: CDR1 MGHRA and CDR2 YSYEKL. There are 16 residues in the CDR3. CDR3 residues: CASSQREGAGFTEAFF. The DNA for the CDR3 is TGCGCCAGCAGCCAAAGGGAGGGGGCCGGATTCACTGAAGCTTTCTTT.

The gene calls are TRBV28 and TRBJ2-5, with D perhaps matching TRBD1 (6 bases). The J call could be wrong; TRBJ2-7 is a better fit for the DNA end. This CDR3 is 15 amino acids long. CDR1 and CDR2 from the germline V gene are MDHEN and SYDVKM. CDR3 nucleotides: TGTGCCAGCAGTTTTTTTTCAGGGGACCGTTTCGAGCAGTACTTC. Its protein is CASSFFSGDRFEQYF.

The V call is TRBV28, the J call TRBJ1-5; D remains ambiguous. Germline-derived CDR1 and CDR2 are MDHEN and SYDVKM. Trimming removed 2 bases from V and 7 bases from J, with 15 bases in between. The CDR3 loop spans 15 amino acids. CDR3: CASSLSRITIQPQHF. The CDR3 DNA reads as TGTGCCAGCAGTTTAAGCAGGATAACAATCCAGCCCCAGCATTTT.

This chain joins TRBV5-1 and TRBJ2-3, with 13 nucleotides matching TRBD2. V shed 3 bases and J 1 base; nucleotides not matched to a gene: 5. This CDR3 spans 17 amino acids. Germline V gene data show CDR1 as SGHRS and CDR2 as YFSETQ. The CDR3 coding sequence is TGCGCCAGCAGCTCAGCAGGACTAGCGGGGGGCACAGATACGCAGTATTTT. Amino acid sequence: CASSSAGLAGGTDTQYF.

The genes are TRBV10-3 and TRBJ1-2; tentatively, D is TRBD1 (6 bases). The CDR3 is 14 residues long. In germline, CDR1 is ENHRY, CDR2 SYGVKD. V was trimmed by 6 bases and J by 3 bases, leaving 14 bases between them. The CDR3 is CAIRDRDTYYGYTF. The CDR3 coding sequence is TGTGCCATCAGGGACCGGGACACCTACTATGGCTACACCTTC.

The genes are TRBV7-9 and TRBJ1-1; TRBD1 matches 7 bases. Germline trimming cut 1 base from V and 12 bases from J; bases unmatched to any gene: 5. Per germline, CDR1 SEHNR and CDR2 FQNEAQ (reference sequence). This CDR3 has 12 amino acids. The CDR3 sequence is CASSLGEGATFF. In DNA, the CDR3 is TGTGCCAGCAGCTTAGGTGAGGGGGCGACTTTCTTT.

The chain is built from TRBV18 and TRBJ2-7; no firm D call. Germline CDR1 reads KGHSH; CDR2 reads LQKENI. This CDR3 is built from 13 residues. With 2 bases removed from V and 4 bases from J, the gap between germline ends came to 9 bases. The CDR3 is CASSPTYDYEQYF. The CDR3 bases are TGTGCCAGCTCACCAACTTATGATTACGAGCAGTACTTC.

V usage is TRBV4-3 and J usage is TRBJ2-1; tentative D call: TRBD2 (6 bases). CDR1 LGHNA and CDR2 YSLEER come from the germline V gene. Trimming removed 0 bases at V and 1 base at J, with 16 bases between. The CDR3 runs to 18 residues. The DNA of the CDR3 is TGCGCCAGCAGCCAAGACCGTTTGCGGGGTTGTTCCTACAATGAGCAGTTCTTC. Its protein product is CASSQDRLRGCSYNEQFF.

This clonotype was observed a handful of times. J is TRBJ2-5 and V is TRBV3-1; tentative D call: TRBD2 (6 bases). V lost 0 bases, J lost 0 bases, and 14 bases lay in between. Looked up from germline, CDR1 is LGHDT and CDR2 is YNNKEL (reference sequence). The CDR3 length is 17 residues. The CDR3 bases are TGTGCCAGCAGCCAAGAAGGGGCTAGCGCTAACCAAGAGACCCAGTACTTC. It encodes CASSQEGASANQETQYF.

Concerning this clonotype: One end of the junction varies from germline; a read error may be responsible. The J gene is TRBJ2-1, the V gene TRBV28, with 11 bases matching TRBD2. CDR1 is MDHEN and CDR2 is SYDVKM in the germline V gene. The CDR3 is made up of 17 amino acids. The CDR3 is CTSSPYLAGGWNGEQFF. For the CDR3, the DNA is TGTACCAGCAGTCCCTACCTAGCGGGAGGATGGAATGGTGAGCAGTTCTTC.

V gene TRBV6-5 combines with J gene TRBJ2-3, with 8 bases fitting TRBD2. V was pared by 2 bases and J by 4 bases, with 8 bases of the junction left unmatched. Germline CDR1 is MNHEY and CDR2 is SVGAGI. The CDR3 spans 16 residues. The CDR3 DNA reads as TGTGCCAGCAGTTACGTGGGACTAGGTGTGGCAGATACGCAGTATTTT. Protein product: CASSYVGLGVADTQYF.

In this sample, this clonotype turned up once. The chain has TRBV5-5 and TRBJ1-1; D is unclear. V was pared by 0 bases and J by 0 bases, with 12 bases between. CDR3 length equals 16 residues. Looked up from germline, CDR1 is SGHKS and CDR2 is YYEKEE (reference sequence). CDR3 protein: CASSLAWGGMNTEAFF. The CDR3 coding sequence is TGTGCCAGCAGCTTGGCTTGGGGAGGGATGAACACTGAAGCTTTCTTT. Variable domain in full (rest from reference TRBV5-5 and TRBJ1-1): DAGVTQSPTHLIKTRGQQVTLRCSPISGHKSVSWYQQVLGQGPQFIFQYYEKEERGRGNFPDRFSARQFPNYSSELNVNALLLGDSALYLCASSLAWGGMNTEAFFGQGTRLTVV.

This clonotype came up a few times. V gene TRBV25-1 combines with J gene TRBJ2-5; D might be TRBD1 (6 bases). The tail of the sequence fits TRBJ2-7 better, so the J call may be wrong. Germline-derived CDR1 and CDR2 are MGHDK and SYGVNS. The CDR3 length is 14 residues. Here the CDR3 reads CARLQGIWCDEQYF. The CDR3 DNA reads TGTGCCAGGCTCCAGGGGATTTGGTGTGACGAGCAGTACTTC.

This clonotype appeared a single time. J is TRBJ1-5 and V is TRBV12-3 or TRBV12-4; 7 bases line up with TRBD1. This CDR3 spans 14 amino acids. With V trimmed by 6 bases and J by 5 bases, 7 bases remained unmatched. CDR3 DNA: TGTGCCAGCAGGCCAGGGACAGAATATCAGCCCCAGCATTTT. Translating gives CASRPGTEYQPQHF.

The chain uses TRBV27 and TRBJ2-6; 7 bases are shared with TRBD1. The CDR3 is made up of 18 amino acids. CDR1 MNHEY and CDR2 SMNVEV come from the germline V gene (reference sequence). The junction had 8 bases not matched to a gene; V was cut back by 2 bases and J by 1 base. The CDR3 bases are TGTGCCAGCAGTTTAAACAGGGGTGCCGTTTCTGGGGCCAACGTCCTGACTTTC. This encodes CASSLNRGAVSGANVLTF.

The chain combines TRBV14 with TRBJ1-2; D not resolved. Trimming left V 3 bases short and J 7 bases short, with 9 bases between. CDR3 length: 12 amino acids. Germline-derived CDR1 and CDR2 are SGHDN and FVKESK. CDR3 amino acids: CASSQGRSGYTF. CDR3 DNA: TGTGCCAGCAGCCAGGGTCGGAGTGGCTACACCTTC.

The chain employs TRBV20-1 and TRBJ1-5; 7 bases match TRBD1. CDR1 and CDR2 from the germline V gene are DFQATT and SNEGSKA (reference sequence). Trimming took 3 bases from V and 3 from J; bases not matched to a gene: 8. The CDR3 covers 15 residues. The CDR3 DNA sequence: TGCAGTGCTAGCATCCCACAGGGGAACAATCAGCCCCAGCATTTT. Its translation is CSASIPQGNNQPQHF.

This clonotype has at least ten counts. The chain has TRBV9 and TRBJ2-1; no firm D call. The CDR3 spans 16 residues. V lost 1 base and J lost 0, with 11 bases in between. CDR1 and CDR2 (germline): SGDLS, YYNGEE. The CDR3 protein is CASSVFAASSYNEQFF. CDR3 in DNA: TGTGCCAGCAGCGTATTCGCGGCGAGCTCCTACAATGAGCAGTTCTTC.

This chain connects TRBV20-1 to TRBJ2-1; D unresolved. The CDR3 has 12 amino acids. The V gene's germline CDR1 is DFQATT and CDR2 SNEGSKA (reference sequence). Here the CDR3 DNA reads TGCAGGGCAAAAGACTCGTACTACGAGCAGTTCTTC. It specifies CRAKDSYYEQFF.